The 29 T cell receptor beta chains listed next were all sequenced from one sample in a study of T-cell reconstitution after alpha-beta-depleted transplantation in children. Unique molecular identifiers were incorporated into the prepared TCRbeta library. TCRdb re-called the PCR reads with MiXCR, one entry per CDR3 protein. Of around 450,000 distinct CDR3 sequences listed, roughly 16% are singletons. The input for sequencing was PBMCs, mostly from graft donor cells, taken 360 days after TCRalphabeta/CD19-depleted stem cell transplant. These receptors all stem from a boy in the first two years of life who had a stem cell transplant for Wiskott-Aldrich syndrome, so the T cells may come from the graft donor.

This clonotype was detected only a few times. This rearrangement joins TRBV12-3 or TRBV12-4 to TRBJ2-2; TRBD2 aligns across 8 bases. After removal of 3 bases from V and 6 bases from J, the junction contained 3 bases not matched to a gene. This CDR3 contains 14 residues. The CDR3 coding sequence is TGTGCCAGCAGTTTCATAGCGGGATCCGGGGAGCTGTTTTTT. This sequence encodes CASSFIAGSGELFF.

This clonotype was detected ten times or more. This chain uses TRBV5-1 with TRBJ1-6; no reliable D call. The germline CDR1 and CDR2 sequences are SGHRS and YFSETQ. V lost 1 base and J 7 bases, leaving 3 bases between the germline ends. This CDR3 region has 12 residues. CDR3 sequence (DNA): TGCGCCAGCAGCTTGTTGAATTCACCCCTCCACTTT. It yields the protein CASSLLNSPLHF. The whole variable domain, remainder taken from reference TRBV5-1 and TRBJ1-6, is KAGVTQTPRYLIKTRGQQVTLSCSPISGHRSVSWYQQTPGQGLQFLFEYFSETQRNKGNFPGRFSGRQFSNSRSEMNVSTLELGDSALYLCASSLLNSPLHFGNGTRLTVT.

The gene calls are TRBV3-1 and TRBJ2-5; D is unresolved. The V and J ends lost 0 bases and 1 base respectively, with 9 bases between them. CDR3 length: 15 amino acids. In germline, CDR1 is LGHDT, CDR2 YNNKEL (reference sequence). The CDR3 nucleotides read TGTGCCAGCAGCCAAGAGGTGGGCCTCCAAGAGACCCAGTACTTC. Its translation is CASSQEVGLQETQYF.

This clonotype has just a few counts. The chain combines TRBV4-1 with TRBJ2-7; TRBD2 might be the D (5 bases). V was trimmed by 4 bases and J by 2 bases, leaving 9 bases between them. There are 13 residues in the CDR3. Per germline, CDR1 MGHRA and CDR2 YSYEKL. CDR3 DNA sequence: TGCGCCAGCAGCCTCGGGAACACCTACGAGCAGTACTTC. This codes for CASSLGNTYEQYF.

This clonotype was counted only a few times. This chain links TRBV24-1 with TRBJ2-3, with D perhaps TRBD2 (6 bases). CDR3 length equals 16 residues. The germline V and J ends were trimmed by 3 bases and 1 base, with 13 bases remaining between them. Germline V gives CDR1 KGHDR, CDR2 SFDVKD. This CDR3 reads CATSDSRWEGTDTQYF. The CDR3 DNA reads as TGTGCCACCAGTGATAGCAGGTGGGAGGGCACAGATACGCAGTATTTT.

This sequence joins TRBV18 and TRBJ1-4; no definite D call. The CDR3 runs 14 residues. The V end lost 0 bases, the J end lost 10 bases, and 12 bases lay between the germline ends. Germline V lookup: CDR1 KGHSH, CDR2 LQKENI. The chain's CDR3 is CASSPPPGSGKLFF. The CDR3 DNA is TGTGCCAGCTCACCACCTCCAGGCTCCGGAAAACTGTTTTTT.

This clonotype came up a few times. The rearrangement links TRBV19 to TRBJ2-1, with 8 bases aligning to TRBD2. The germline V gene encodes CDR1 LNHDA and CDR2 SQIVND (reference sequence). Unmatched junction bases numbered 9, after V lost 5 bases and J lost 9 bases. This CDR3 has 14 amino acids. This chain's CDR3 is CASSLSGGLPEQFF. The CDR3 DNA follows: TGTGCCAGTAGTTTAAGCGGGGGACTCCCTGAGCAGTTCTTC.

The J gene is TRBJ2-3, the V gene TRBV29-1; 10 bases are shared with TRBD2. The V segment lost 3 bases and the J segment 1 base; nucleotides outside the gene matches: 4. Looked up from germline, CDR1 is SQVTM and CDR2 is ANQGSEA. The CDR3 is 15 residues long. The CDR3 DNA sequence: TGCAGCGTTGACGGGACTAGCGTCGGCACAGATACGCAGTATTTT. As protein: CSVDGTSVGTDTQYF.

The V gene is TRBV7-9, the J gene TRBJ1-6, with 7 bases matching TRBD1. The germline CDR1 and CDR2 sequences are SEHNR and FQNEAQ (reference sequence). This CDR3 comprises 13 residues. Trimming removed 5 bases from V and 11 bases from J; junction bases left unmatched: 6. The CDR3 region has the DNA TGTGCCAGCAGCCAGACAGGGTCGGCACCCCTCCACTTT. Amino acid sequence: CASSQTGSAPLHF.

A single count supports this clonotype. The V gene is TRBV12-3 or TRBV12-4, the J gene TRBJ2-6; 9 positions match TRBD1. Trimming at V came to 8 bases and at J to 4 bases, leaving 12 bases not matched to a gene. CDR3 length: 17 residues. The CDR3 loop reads CASFPGQGLKGANVLTF. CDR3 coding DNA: TGTGCCAGCTTCCCGGGACAGGGTTTGAAGGGGGCCAACGTCCTGACTTTC.

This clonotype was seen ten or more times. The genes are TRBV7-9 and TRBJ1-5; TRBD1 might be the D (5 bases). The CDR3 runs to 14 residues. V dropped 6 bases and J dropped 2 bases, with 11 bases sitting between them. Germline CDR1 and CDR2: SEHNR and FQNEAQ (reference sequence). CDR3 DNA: TGTGCCAGCAGTTTGGGGGGTGGCAATCAGCCCCAGCATTTT. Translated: CASSLGGGNQPQHF.

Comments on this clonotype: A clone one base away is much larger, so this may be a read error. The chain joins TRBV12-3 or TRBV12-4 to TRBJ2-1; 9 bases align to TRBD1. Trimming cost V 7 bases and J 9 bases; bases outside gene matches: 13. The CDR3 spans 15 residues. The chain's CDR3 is CASTHFPDRGVEQFF. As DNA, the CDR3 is TGTGCCAGCACCCATTTTCCGGACAGGGGCGTTGAGCAGTTCTTC.

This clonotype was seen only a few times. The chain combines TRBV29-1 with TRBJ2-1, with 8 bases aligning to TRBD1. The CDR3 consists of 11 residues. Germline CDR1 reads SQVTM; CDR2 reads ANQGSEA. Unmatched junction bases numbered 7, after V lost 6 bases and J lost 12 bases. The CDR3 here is CSVERQGRQFF. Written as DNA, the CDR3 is TGCAGCGTCGAAAGACAGGGGCGGCAGTTCTTC.

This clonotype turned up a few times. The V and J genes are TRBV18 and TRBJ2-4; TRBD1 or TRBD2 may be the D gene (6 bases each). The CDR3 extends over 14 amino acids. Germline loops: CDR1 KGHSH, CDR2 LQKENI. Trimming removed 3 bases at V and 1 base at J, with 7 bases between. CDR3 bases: TGTGCCAGCTCACCCGGGGGCGCCAAAAACATTCAGTACTTC. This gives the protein CASSPGGAKNIQYF. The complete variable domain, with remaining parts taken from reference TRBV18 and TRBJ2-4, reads NAGVMQNPRHLVRRRGQEARLRCSPMKGHSHVYWYRQLPEEGLKFMVYLQKENIIDESGMPKERFSAEFPKEGPSILRIQQVVRGDSAAYFCASSPGGAKNIQYFGAGTRLSVL.

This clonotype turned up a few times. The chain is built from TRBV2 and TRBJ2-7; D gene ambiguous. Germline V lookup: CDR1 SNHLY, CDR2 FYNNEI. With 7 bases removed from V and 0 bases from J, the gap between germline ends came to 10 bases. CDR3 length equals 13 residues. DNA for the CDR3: TGTGCCAGCAAGAGGAGTTCCTCCTACGAGCAGTACTTC. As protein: CASKRSSSYEQYF.

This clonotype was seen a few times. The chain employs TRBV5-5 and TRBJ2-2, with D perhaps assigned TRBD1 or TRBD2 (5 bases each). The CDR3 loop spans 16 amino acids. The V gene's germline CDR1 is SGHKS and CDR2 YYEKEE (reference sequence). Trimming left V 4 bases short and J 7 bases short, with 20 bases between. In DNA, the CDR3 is TGTGCCAGCAGCACGGGACCTCCCGCGAGAGGCGGGGAGCTGTTTTTT. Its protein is CASSTGPPARGGELFF.

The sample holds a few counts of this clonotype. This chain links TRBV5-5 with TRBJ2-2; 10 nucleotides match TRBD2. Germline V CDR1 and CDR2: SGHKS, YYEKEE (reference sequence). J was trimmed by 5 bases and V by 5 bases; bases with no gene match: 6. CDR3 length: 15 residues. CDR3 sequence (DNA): TGTGCCAGCAGTCGCCTAGCGGGAGTAACCGGGGAGCTGTTTTTT. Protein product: CASSRLAGVTGELFF.

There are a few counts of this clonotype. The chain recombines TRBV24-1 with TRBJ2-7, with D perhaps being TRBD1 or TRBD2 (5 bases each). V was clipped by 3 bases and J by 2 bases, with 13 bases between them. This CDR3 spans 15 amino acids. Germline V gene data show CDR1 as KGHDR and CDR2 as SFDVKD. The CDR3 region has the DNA TGTGCCACCAGTGATCCCCGGGACGGGACCTACGAGCAGTACTTC. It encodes CATSDPRDGTYEQYF.

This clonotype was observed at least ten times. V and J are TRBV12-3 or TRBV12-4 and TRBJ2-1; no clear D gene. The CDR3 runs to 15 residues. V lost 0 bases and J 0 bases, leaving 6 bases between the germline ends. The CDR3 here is CASSLALSSYNEQFF. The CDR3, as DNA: TGTGCCAGCAGTTTAGCGCTCAGCTCCTACAATGAGCAGTTCTTC.

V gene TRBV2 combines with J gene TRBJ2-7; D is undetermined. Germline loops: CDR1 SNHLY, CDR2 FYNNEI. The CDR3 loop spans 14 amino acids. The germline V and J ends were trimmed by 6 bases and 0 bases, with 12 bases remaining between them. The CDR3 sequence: CASSFTGPSYEQYF. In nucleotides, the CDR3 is TGTGCCAGCAGCTTCACGGGTCCCTCCTACGAGCAGTACTTC.

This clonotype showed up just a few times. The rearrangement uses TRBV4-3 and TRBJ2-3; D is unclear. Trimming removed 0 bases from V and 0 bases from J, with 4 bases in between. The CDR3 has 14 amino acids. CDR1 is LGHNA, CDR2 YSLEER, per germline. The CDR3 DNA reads TGCGCCAGCAGCCAAGATTCTAGCACAGATACGCAGTATTTT. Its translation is CASSQDSSTDTQYF.

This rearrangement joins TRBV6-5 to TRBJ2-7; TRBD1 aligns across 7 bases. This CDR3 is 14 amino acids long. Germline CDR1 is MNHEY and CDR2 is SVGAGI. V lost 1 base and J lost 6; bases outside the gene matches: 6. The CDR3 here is CASSYWGQTSEQYF. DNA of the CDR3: TGTGCCAGCAGTTACTGGGGACAGACCAGCGAGCAGTACTTC.

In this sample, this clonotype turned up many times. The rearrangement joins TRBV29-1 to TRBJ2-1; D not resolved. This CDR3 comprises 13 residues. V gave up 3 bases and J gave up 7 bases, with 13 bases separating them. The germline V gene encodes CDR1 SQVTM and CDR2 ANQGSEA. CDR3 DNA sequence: TGCAGCGTTGATTATCTCCTCCCGAATGAGCAGTTCTTC. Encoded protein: CSVDYLLPNEQFF.

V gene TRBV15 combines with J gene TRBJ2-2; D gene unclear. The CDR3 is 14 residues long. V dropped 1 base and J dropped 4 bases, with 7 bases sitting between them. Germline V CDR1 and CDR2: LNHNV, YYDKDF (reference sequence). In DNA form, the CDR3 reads TGTGCCACCAGCAGAGCGCCAAGCACCGGGGAGCTGTTTTTT. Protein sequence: CATSRAPSTGELFF.

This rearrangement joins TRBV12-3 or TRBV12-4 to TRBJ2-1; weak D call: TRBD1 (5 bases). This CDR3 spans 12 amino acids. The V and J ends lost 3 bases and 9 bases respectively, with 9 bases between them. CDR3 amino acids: CASSLQGSEQFF. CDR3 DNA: TGTGCCAGCAGTTTGCAGGGTAGTGAGCAGTTCTTC.

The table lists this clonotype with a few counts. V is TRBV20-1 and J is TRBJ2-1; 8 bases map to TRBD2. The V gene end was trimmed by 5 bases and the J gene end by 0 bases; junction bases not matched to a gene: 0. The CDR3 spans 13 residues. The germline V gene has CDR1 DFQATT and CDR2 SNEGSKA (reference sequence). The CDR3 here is CSAGTSSYNEQFF. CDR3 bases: TGCAGTGCTGGGACTAGCTCCTACAATGAGCAGTTCTTC.

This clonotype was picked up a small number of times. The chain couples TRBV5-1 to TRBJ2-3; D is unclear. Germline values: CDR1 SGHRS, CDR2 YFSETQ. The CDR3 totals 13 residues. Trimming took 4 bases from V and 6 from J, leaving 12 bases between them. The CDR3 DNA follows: TGCGCCAGCAGCAAGGACCCCTTGGATACGCAGTATTTT. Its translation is CASSKDPLDTQYF.

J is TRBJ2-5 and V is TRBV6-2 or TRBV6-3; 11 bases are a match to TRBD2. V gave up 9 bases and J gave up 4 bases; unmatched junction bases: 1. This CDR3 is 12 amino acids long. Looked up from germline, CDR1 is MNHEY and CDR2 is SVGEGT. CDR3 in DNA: TGTGCCAGTGGACTAGCGGGAGAGACCCAGTACTTC. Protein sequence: CASGLAGETQYF.

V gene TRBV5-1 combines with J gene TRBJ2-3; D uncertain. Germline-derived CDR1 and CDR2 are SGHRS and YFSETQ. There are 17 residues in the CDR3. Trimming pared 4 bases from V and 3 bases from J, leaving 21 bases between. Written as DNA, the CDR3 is TGCGCCAGCAGCCCGTATCAGGTTCCGTCACCAACAGATACGCAGTATTTT. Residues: CASSPYQVPSPTDTQYF.